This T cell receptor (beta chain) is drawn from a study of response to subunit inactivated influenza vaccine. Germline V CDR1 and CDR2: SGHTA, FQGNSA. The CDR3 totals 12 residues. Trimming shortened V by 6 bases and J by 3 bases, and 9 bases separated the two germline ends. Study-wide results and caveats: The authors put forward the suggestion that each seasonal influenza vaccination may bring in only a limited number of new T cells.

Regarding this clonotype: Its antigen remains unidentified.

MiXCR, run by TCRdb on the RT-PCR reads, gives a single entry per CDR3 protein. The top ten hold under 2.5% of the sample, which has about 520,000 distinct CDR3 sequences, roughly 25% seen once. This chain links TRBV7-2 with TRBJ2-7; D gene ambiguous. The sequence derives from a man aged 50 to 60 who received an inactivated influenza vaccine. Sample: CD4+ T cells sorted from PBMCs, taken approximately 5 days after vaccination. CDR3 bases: TGTGCCAGCAGTCCCGACGACTACGAGCAGTACTTC. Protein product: CASSPDDYEQYF.